Included here is one TCR beta chain sequence, with context. No antigen is known for it. No base-level quality is on record; no much larger clone is a single base apart. The source of the sample is a study of beta chain features in type 1 diabetes (dated by TCRdb to between 2018 and 2020). Background on the whole study: No differences in mean age, gender distribution, total cell number or subset yield were found between patients and healthy donors. A total of under 120,000,000 sorted cells were examined across all samples, and RNA yield correlated strongly with the number of cells per subset. Regulatory and stem cell-like memory subsets were obtained from only 8 patients and roughly eight healthy donors, while naive and central memory subsets were obtained from all 30 or so donors. The study compared the TCRB repertoires of sorted circulating CD4+ T cell subsets in recently diagnosed type 1 diabetes patients with those in matched healthy donors. What the work shows at the level of the full study, not this receptor alone: Naive, central memory and regulatory TCRB repertoires appeared more similar among patients than among healthy donors. Because the HLA sub-analyses included only small numbers of individuals, any influence of HLA type on TCRB rearrangement was left unresolved. Shorter templates might be favored by PCR, yet because patient and control samples were amplified and corrected together, any such skew would affect both groups equally. Sequencing cDNA rather than genomic DNA could over-represent highly expressing activated cells, although activation and CD3 levels did not differ between groups. Patients with type 1 diabetes made fewer insertions and deleted more nucleotides at VDJ recombination sites, implying thymic rearrangement abnormalities. Type 1 diabetes patients showed a moderate but significant shortening of TCRB CDR3 length in all four CD4+ subsets.

V loses 3 bases at its end and J loses 5 bases; junction bases beyond the gene matches: 3. The CDR3 runs 13 amino acids, cysteine and phenylalanine included. The retained sequence is limited to the CDR3, 39 bases, with the frame set at the first base. Reading the germline V gene gives CDR1 MGHDK and CDR2 SYGVNS. The entire amount of isolated RNA was reverse transcribed using the High Capacity cDNA Reverse Transcription Kit, so the sequenced TCRB transcripts were expressed ones. Deep immunoSEQ sequencing was performed on naive, central memory and regulatory T cell samples, with an average of around 3.4 million total reads per sample. Sorted cells were lysed in RLT buffer, and RNA was extracted using DNase-treated RNeasy Micro or Mini kits according to cell number. Each cell subset was processed separately to prevent cross-contamination, with patient and healthy donor samples processed together. The immunoSEQ multiplex PCR was used to amplify TCRB sequences from cDNA, yielding 87-bp fragments that span the CDR3 region. Amplicons were sequenced on the Illumina HiSeq platform. The source study handled its data this way. PCR bias was corrected computationally using synthetic template baselines, and reads within Hamming distance 2 were collapsed, with unmergeable singletons discarded. Reads were aligned against IMGT so that V, D and J genes, CDR3 length and insertions or deletions at six rearrangement sites could be assigned. Within each subset, clonotype counts were normalized to sorted cell number, and only after that were true diversity and Gini coefficients computed with the tcR R package. The overlap coefficient, calculated on TCRB nucleotide sequences, was used to measure repertoire sharing. Drawn from immuneACCESS, this table holds only the in-frame rearrangements with V and J called that TCRdb kept. Clones are partly lost; checked studies trace under half to an unresolved V gene and leave the rest unexplained. D and trimming were read from the DNA, whereas the V and J calls and clone size are those reported in that table. This sample is represented by over 150,000 clones; approximately 8% of them were singletons. Of the sample, about 0.5% is held by the ten largest clones.

Each donor gave one peripheral blood draw, approximately 0.11 L on average, collected into heparinised tubes. A BD FACSAria II and a panel including CD45RO, CCR7, CD25, CD127, CD95 and CD27 were used to sort naive, central memory, regulatory and stem cell-like memory CD4+ T cells. A purity above 95% was achieved for all sorted populations. PBMCs were isolated immediately by Lymphoprep density gradient centrifugation and stained directly without culture. So that batch effects would be minimized, each experiment stained and sorted samples in pairs, pairing one healthy donor with one patient. The chain couples TRBV25-1 to TRBJ1-1; TRBD1 lines up with 7 middle nucleotides. Sequencing input: central memory CD4+ T cells from blood. The clonotype originates from a man aged 18 to 29 with type 1 diabetes. Read as DNA, the sequence is TGTGCCAGCAGTGACTGGGGACAGACTGAAGCTTTCTTT. This sequence encodes CASSDWGQTEAFF.